This TCR beta chain was observed in a study of OX40 agonist ivuxolimab in advanced cancers. Study in general: The dose of intravenous ivuxolimab that patients received every 2 weeks ranged from 0.01 to 10 mg/kg. Two cutaneous melanoma patients and one hepatocellular carcinoma patient, three in all, had partial responses.

Regarding this clone: The antigen is unknown.

The CDR3 covers 10 residues. Germline lookup yields CDR1 LNHDA and CDR2 SQIVND (reference sequence). V was trimmed by 3 bases and J by 10 bases, leaving 6 bases between them. Profiled with immunoSEQ multiplex PCR; TCRdb holds only in-frame clones, not every one. The data contain around 59,000 clones, more than 75% of them singletons. The study, taken as a whole, reports: Clones of CD4+ and CD8+ blood T cells grew by week 6 at doses of 0.1 to 3.0 mg/kg. Antigens targeted by the expanded peripheral T cells were not determined.

The TCR sequence derives from an adult with an advanced solid tumor such as melanoma, head and neck, liver or kidney cancer. The source was CD4+ or CD8+ T cells sorted from blood, collected in a trial of the OX40 agonist ivuxolimab. The gene calls are TRBV19 and TRBJ1-2; D unresolved. The CDR3 nucleotides are TGTGCCAGTAGTATGGGAGACTACACCTTC. This translates into CASSMGDYTF.